This TCR beta chain was identified in a study of blood T cell repertoires in COVID-19. The V gene lost 4 bases and the J gene lost 5 bases, with 22 bases spanning the gap. This CDR3 spans 17 amino acids. Germline CDR1 and CDR2: SGHRS and YFSETQ. Clones were sequenced by immunoSEQ multiplex PCR, and TCRdb holds only the in-frame ones, with some missing. The repertoire holds tens of thousands of clones, with approximately 84% as singletons. The sequencing input was peripheral blood. V is TRBV5-1 and J is TRBJ2-1, with a weak D call TRBD1 (6 bases). This TCR was recovered from a man older than 75 with active or convalescent COVID-19. CDR3 in amino acids: CASSNAPWGLRDNEQFF. CDR3 in DNA: TGCGCCAGCAGCAACGCTCCGTGGGGGCTTAGGGACAATGAGCAGTTCTTC.